The source of this T cell receptor (beta chain) is a study of control samples from healthy donors and cancer patients. Clones were sequenced by immunoSEQ multiplex PCR, and TCRdb holds only the in-frame ones, with some missing. The sample records 70,000 to 80,000 clones, roughly 82% being singletons. The sample holds a few counts of this clone. The V segment lost 6 bases and the J segment 8 bases; nucleotides outside the gene matches: 10. Germline V gene data show CDR1 as MNHNY and CDR2 as SVGAGI (reference sequence). The CDR3 runs to 15 residues. The material sequenced was blood. This chain joins TRBV6-6 and TRBJ2-1, with 10 bases identical to TRBD2. The source of this sequence is a man aged 50 to 59 in good health. CDR3 protein: CASRTPSGSPDEQFF. The CDR3 coding sequence is TGTGCCAGCAGAACCCCTAGCGGGAGTCCCGATGAGCAGTTCTTC.